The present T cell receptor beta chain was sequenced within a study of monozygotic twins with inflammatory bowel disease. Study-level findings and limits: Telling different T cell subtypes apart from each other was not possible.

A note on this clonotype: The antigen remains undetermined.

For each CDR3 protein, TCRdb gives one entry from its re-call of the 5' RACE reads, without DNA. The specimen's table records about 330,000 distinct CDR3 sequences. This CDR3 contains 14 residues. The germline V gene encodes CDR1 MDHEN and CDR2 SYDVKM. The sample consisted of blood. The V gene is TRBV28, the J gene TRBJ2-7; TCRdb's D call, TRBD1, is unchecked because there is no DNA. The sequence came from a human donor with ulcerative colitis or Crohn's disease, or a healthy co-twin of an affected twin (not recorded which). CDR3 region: CASTQGQGPYEQYF.